This is a list of T cell receptor beta chains from one sample in a study of blood T cell repertoires in COVID-19. Generated by immunoSEQ multiplex PCR, the TCRdb table keeps only in-frame clones and is missing some. The sample records some 250,000 clones, around 81% being singletons. Sequencing was carried out using peripheral blood. The receptor source for this set is a woman aged 60-75 years with active or convalescent COVID-19. Both conserved end residues are part of each CDR3. The order of the fields is CDR3 DNA, CDR3 protein, V gene, clone size, J gene, D gene. The D gene is left open where the match is weak. Rows may omit the clone size; those that give it use once, few, many or a size class.

CDR3nt: TGTGCCAGCAGCCAAATGCGCGGGGGGGCCACCGATACGCAGTATTTT
CDR3aa: CASSQMRGGATDTQYF
v_gene: TRBV3-1/TRBV3-2
abundance: once
j_gene: TRBJ2-3
d_gene: TRBD2

CDR3nt: TGTGCCACCAGCAGAGGGACAGGTCGGGGCTACACCTTC
CDR3aa: CATSRGTGRGYTF
v_gene: TRBV15
abundance: -
j_gene: TRBJ1-2
d_gene: TRBD1

CDR3nt: TGTGCCAGCAGCGCCTCTGGGCGGGAGGACACTGAAGCTTTCTTT
CDR3aa: CASSASGREDTEAFF
v_gene: TRBV9
abundance: -
j_gene: TRBJ1-1
d_gene: -

CDR3nt: TGTGCCAGCAGTGAGACCAGGGTACCTAATGAAAAACTGTTTTTT
CDR3aa: CASSETRVPNEKLFF
v_gene: TRBV6-1
abundance: -
j_gene: TRBJ1-4
d_gene: -

CDR3nt: TGTGCCAGCTCACCAATAAACAGGGGGCAATCCGGGGAGCTGTTTTTT
CDR3aa: CASSPINRGQSGELFF
v_gene: TRBV18
abundance: once
j_gene: TRBJ2-2
d_gene: TRBD1

CDR3nt: TGTGCCAGCAGCTTAATCGGGACAGGGGGCAAGAACACTGAAGCTTTCTTT
CDR3aa: CASSLIGTGGKNTEAFF
v_gene: TRBV7-2
abundance: -
j_gene: TRBJ1-1
d_gene: TRBD1

CDR3nt: TGTGCCTGGAACCTTAGGGGGGGGGCCTTAGATACGCAGTATTTT
CDR3aa: CAWNLRGGALDTQYF
v_gene: TRBV30
abundance: -
j_gene: TRBJ2-3
d_gene: -

CDR3nt: TGTGCCAGCAGCCGACAGGACTATGGCTACACCTTC
CDR3aa: CASSRQDYGYTF
v_gene: TRBV2
abundance: -
j_gene: TRBJ1-2
d_gene: -

CDR3nt: TGTGCCAGCAGCGTAGGGGGCCTGGGCACCGGGGAGCTGTTTTTT
CDR3aa: CASSVGGLGTGELFF
v_gene: TRBV9
abundance: -
j_gene: TRBJ2-2
d_gene: -

CDR3nt: TGTGCCAGCAGTCCCGGGGATTACTATGGCTACACCTTC
CDR3aa: CASSPGDYYGYTF
v_gene: TRBV6-5
abundance: few
j_gene: TRBJ1-2
d_gene: -

CDR3nt: TGTGCCAGCAGCCAAGGGCAGGGCTATGGCTACACCTTC
CDR3aa: CASSQGQGYGYTF
v_gene: TRBV14
abundance: -
j_gene: TRBJ1-2
d_gene: -

CDR3nt: TGTGCCAGCAGCTCGCAGGACAGGGTGGTAGAGACCCAGTACTTC
CDR3aa: CASSSQDRVVETQYF
v_gene: TRBV5-4
abundance: -
j_gene: TRBJ2-5
d_gene: TRBD1

CDR3nt: TGTGCCAGCAGTTTATCGTTCATTTCCAACTATGGCTACACCTTC
CDR3aa: CASSLSFISNYGYTF
v_gene: TRBV27
abundance: -
j_gene: TRBJ1-2
d_gene: -

CDR3nt: TGCGCCAGCAGCTTGGCTTTGCGGGGTGGGTACGAGCAGTACTTC
CDR3aa: CASSLALRGGYEQYF
v_gene: TRBV5-1
abundance: -
j_gene: TRBJ2-7
d_gene: -

CDR3nt: TGTGCCACCTCGGCCCTAGCGGAGATCCAAGAGACCCAGTACTTC
CDR3aa: CATSALAEIQETQYF
v_gene: TRBV10-3
abundance: -
j_gene: TRBJ2-5
d_gene: TRBD2

CDR3nt: TGTGCCAGCAGTTACTCAGGGGGTGGCTACACCTTC
CDR3aa: CASSYSGGGYTF
v_gene: TRBV6-5
abundance: -
j_gene: TRBJ1-2
d_gene: -

CDR3nt: TGTGCCAGCAGTCGTGGACAGCTCAACTATGGCTACACCTTC
CDR3aa: CASSRGQLNYGYTF
v_gene: TRBV6-5
abundance: -
j_gene: TRBJ1-2
d_gene: -

CDR3nt: TGTGCCAGCAGTGCGGGACAGGTCACCTACGAGCAGTACTTC
CDR3aa: CASSAGQVTYEQYF
v_gene: TRBV9
abundance: -
j_gene: TRBJ2-7
d_gene: TRBD1

CDR3nt: TGTGCCAGCAGCCACTACCCGACAGGGGGCTACGAGCAGTACTTC
CDR3aa: CASSHYPTGGYEQYF
v_gene: TRBV3-1/TRBV3-2
abundance: -
j_gene: TRBJ2-7
d_gene: TRBD1

CDR3nt: TGTGCCAGCAGCCAAGCGCTGGGCAGCGGGAGTGATGGCTACACCTTC
CDR3aa: CASSQALGSGSDGYTF
v_gene: TRBV14
abundance: few
j_gene: TRBJ1-2
d_gene: -

CDR3nt: TGTGCCAGTAAAGGACAGGGGACCGGGGAGCTGTTTTTT
CDR3aa: CASKGQGTGELFF
v_gene: TRBV19
abundance: few
j_gene: TRBJ2-2
d_gene: TRBD1

CDR3nt: TGTGCCAGCTCGACACGGACAGGCCAGGGGAACTATGGCTACACCTTC
CDR3aa: CASSTRTGQGNYGYTF
v_gene: TRBV18
abundance: -
j_gene: TRBJ1-2
d_gene: TRBD1

CDR3nt: TGTGCCAGTAGAGCGGACAGAGTCGATTATCAGCCCCAGCATTTT
CDR3aa: CASRADRVDYQPQHF
v_gene: TRBV19
abundance: once
j_gene: TRBJ1-5
d_gene: -

CDR3nt: TGTGCCAGCAGTCTAGCACGGCGGATCGGGGCAACTAATGAAAAACTGTTTTTT
CDR3aa: CASSLARRIGATNEKLFF
v_gene: TRBV6-2/TRBV6-3
abundance: -
j_gene: TRBJ1-4
d_gene: -

CDR3nt: TGTGCCAGCAGCGTAGCTGAGGGTTATAAAGAGACCCAGTACTTC
CDR3aa: CASSVAEGYKETQYF
v_gene: TRBV9
abundance: -
j_gene: TRBJ2-5
d_gene: -

CDR3nt: TGCAGCGTTGATCTGGCTAGCGGTCAAGAGACCCAGTACTTC
CDR3aa: CSVDLASGQETQYF
v_gene: TRBV29-1
abundance: once
j_gene: TRBJ2-5
d_gene: TRBD2

CDR3nt: TGTGCCAGCAACCCAGGACAGGGTGAAGCTTTCTTT
CDR3aa: CASNPGQGEAFF
v_gene: TRBV28
abundance: -
j_gene: TRBJ1-1
d_gene: TRBD1

CDR3nt: TGTGCCAGCAGCTTAGGATGGGGGACAGGGGAAGTAAAACTGTTTTTT
CDR3aa: CASSLGWGTGEVKLFF
v_gene: TRBV7-9
abundance: -
j_gene: TRBJ1-4
d_gene: TRBD1

CDR3nt: TGTGCCACCAGTGACTCCAGGACAGGGGAAGAGACCCAGTACTTC
CDR3aa: CATSDSRTGEETQYF
v_gene: TRBV24-1
abundance: -
j_gene: TRBJ2-5
d_gene: TRBD1

CDR3nt: TGTGCCAGCAGCTTAGCTCGCGACGGGGAGCAGTTCTTC
CDR3aa: CASSLARDGEQFF
v_gene: TRBV11-3
abundance: -
j_gene: TRBJ2-1
d_gene: -

CDR3nt: TGTGCCAGCAGCCTTAGCGGGGGGGCCGAAGAGACCCAGTACTTC
CDR3aa: CASSLSGGAEETQYF
v_gene: TRBV7-8
abundance: -
j_gene: TRBJ2-5
d_gene: TRBD2

CDR3nt: TGTGCCAGTAGTATGAGCCTCGGGTATGGCTACACCTTC
CDR3aa: CASSMSLGYGYTF
v_gene: TRBV19
abundance: few
j_gene: TRBJ1-2
d_gene: -

CDR3nt: TGTGCCAGCAGTACTGAAGTGGCCGAGGCAGATACGCAGTATTTT
CDR3aa: CASSTEVAEADTQYF
v_gene: TRBV6-5
abundance: -
j_gene: TRBJ2-3
d_gene: -

CDR3nt: TGTGCCAGCAGCTTAGGGCTTCACCGCGGGGGGTGGTCAGATACGCAGTATTTT
CDR3aa: CASSLGLHRGGWSDTQYF
v_gene: TRBV11-3
abundance: -
j_gene: TRBJ2-3
d_gene: TRBD2

CDR3nt: TGTGCCAGCGGAGACAGGGGTGGCTATGGCTACACCTTC
CDR3aa: CASGDRGGYGYTF
v_gene: TRBV2
abundance: -
j_gene: TRBJ1-2
d_gene: TRBD1

CDR3nt: TGTGCCAGCAGCTTACAACTAGCGGGGGGGTCGGACCAAGAGACCCAGTACTTC
CDR3aa: CASSLQLAGGSDQETQYF
v_gene: TRBV7-8
abundance: -
j_gene: TRBJ2-5
d_gene: TRBD2

CDR3nt: TGCGCCAGCAGTAGGACAGGGAACACTGAAGCTTTCTTT
CDR3aa: CASSRTGNTEAFF
v_gene: TRBV10-1
abundance: -
j_gene: TRBJ1-1
d_gene: TRBD1

CDR3nt: TGTGCCAGCACTGCGGGGCCACACACAGATACGCAGTATTTT
CDR3aa: CASTAGPHTDTQYF
v_gene: TRBV27
abundance: -
j_gene: TRBJ2-3
d_gene: -

CDR3nt: TGTGCCAGCAGTTTAGAAGGGGCAAGACTCAATGAGCAGTTCTTC
CDR3aa: CASSLEGARLNEQFF
v_gene: TRBV27
abundance: -
j_gene: TRBJ2-1
d_gene: -

CDR3nt: TGTGCCAGCTCATCTGACAGGGGCCCAAACACTGAAGCTTTCTTT
CDR3aa: CASSSDRGPNTEAFF
v_gene: TRBV18
abundance: -
j_gene: TRBJ1-1
d_gene: TRBD1

CDR3nt: TGTGCCAGCAGCCCGGGATCGGCTTTAAGGCAGTACTTC
CDR3aa: CASSPGSALRQYF
v_gene: TRBV3-1/TRBV3-2
abundance: -
j_gene: TRBJ2-7
d_gene: -

CDR3nt: TGCAGCGTTCGGGATAATGAAAAACTGTTTTTT
CDR3aa: CSVRDNEKLFF
v_gene: TRBV29-1
abundance: -
j_gene: TRBJ1-4
d_gene: -

CDR3nt: TGTGCTAGTGGTCCCCATCAGGTGATGAACACTGAAGCTTTCTTT
CDR3aa: CASGPHQVMNTEAFF
v_gene: TRBV12-5
abundance: -
j_gene: TRBJ1-1
d_gene: -

CDR3nt: TGTGCCAGCAGTTGGCAGGGCCTGAACACTGAAGCTTTCTTT
CDR3aa: CASSWQGLNTEAFF
v_gene: TRBV27
abundance: -
j_gene: TRBJ1-1
d_gene: -